This T cell receptor (beta chain) was observed in a study of T cell responses to AZD1222 COVID-19 vaccine. V was shortened by 3 bases and J by 6 bases, with 28 bases between the two germline ends. This CDR3 spans 19 amino acids. CDR1 is SGHVS and CDR2 is FQNEAQ in the germline V gene. On this clone itself: Its antigen is as yet unknown.

Findings and caveats of the study: Just a handful of AZD1222 recipients were seropositive at baseline. Among spike-specific TCRs, nearly half reportedly target unmutated variant regions. Among the donors, most were white British and more were female, and clonal diversity was possibly underestimated. Spike-specific TCR breadth and depth both grew after two AZD1222 doses.

TCRdb's table, derived via immunoSEQ multiplex PCR, lists solely in-frame clones and lacks some. The top ten clones hold 5.4% of a sample with 140,000 to 150,000 clones, over 75% of them seen once. This sample comprised peripheral blood, obtained 28 days after the second dose of the MenACWY control vaccine. The V call is TRBV7-8, the J call TRBJ2-3; D possibly uses TRBD1 or TRBD2 (6 bases each). This receptor was obtained from an adult who received the MenACWY meningococcal vaccine as a control. The DNA of the CDR3 is TGTGCCAGCAGCTTGGCCCCTTCGGGGGCCGGTCTGCGGACGGATACGCAGTATTTT. This encodes CASSLAPSGAGLRTDTQYF.